Listed here are 18 T cell receptor beta chains from one sample, sequenced in a study of blood T cell repertoires in COVID-19. The table came from immunoSEQ multiplex PCR; TCRdb's copy has only in-frame clones and leaves some out. Here the sample spans 250,000 to 300,000 clones, about 89% being singletons. The sequencing sample was made of peripheral blood. These receptors were obtained from a man in his forties or fifties with acute or convalescent COVID-19.

On this clone: Mismatch with germline at one junction end may stem from a read error. The chain couples TRBV5-1 to TRBJ2-1; 9 nucleotides align to TRBD2. The CDR3 is made up of 16 amino acids. Germline assignment: CDR1 SGHRS and CDR2 YFSETQ. CDR3 amino acids: CARSCGRGGFYNEQFF. In nucleotides, the CDR3 is TGCGCCCGCAGCTGCGGGCGGGGGGGTTTCTACAATGAGCAGTTCTTC.

The chain joins TRBV5-6 to TRBJ2-7, with 10 bases fitting TRBD1. Germline-derived CDR1 and CDR2 are SGHDT and YYEEEE. The CDR3 totals 17 residues. V gave up 3 bases and J gave up 4 bases; unmatched junction bases: 13. Here the CDR3 DNA reads TGTGCCAGCAGCTGGAGCAACCGGGACAGGGGACGTTACGAGCAGTACTTC. Translating gives CASSWSNRDRGRYEQYF. Using reference TRBV5-6 and TRBJ2-7 for the parts outside the CDR3, the full variable domain is DAGVTQSPTHLIKTRGQQVTLRCSPKSGHDTVSWYQQALGQGPQFIFQYYEEEERQRGNFPDRFSGHQFPNYSSELNVNALLLGDSALYLCASSWSNRDRGRYEQYFGPGTRLTVT.

The chain links TRBV5-4 to TRBJ1-1; D may be TRBD1 (6 bases). Trimming removed 3 bases at V and 7 bases at J, with 13 bases between. The CDR3 is 13 amino acids. Germline V gives CDR1 SGHNT, CDR2 YYREEE (reference sequence). The CDR3 spells CASSSQLDSEAFF. CDR3 sequence (DNA): TGTGCCAGCAGCTCCCAACTGGACAGTGAAGCTTTCTTT.

V is TRBV27 and J is TRBJ1-2; the match to TRBD1 covers 7 bases. J gave up 8 bases and V 3 bases, and 6 bases lay outside the gene matches. The germline V gene encodes CDR1 MNHEY and CDR2 SMNVEV (reference sequence). CDR3 length: 13 residues. The DNA of the CDR3 is TGTGCCAGCAGTTTCTCAGGGGGACTGGGCTACACCTTC. This encodes CASSFSGGLGYTF.

To note about this clone: The germline gene is not matched at one end of the junction; a read error may be the cause. The chain employs TRBV9 and TRBJ1-2, with 7 bases matching TRBD1. CDR3 size: 17 residues. Germline CDR1 is SGDLS and CDR2 is YYNGEE. The CDR3 here is CASSVGAGGTANYGYTF. DNA for the CDR3: TGTGCCAGCAGCGTAGGGGCAGGGGGGACCGCTAACTATGGTTACACCTTC.

The CDR3 sequence is CSVRRGAGTDTQYF. CDR3 coding DNA: TGCAGCGTAAGGAGGGGCGCGGGGACAGATACGCAGTATTTT. This rearrangement joins TRBV29-1 to TRBJ2-3; the D gene is possibly TRBD2 (6 bases). The CDR3 extends over 14 amino acids. Germline assignment: CDR1 SQVTM and CDR2 ANQGSEA. Trimming removed 6 bases at V and 3 bases at J, with 16 bases between.

The chain carries TRBV4-1 and TRBJ2-7, with 10 positions matching TRBD1. This CDR3 is built from 15 residues. V shed 4 bases, J shed 1 base, and the junction held 4 bases outside the gene matches. Germline CDR1 is MGHRA and CDR2 is YSYEKL. CDR3 bases: TGCGCCAGCAGCCCCGGGACAGGGGCTTCCTACGAGCAGTACTTC. It translates to CASSPGTGASYEQYF.

J is TRBJ2-1 and V is TRBV11-2, with 8 bases fitting TRBD1. The CDR3 contains 18 residues. With V trimmed by 0 bases and J by 5 bases, 12 bases remained unmatched. Germline V lookup: CDR1 SGHAT, CDR2 FQNNGV. The CDR3 is CASSLEPRGLSMDNEQFF. The CDR3 region has the DNA TGTGCCAGCAGCTTAGAGCCCAGGGGGCTCTCAATGGACAATGAGCAGTTCTTC.

V is TRBV5-4 and J is TRBJ2-2, with TRBD1 matching 7 bases. CDR3 size: 15 residues. Trimming removed 3 bases from V and 3 bases from J; junction bases left unmatched: 5. Germline CDR1 and CDR2: SGHNT and YYREEE (reference sequence). DNA for the CDR3: TGTGCCAGCAGCTCCGAGACAGGGCACACCGGGGAGCTGTTTTTT. Protein: CASSSETGHTGELFF.

The genes are TRBV5-4 and TRBJ1-1; TRBD1 matches at 10 bases. Germline CDR1 reads SGHNT; CDR2 reads YYREEE (reference sequence). The CDR3 has 15 amino acids. Trimming removed 4 bases from V and 0 bases from J; junction bases left unmatched: 3. CDR3 DNA sequence: TGTGCCAGCAGCAAGACAGGGGGCGTGAACACTGAAGCTTTCTTT. Translating it yields CASSKTGGVNTEAFF.

CDR3 sequence reads: CASTEGFSEAFF. The CDR3 DNA reads TGTGCCAGCACCGAGGGATTCAGTGAAGCTTTCTTT. This sequence joins TRBV5-6 and TRBJ1-1; D is unresolved. V shed 6 bases and J shed 7 bases, with 13 bases lying between them. Germline V gives CDR1 SGHDT, CDR2 YYEEEE. This CDR3 contains 12 residues.

The V gene is TRBV7-8, the J gene TRBJ1-2; D not resolved. This CDR3 is 14 amino acids long. Germline V gene sequence: CDR1 SGHVS, CDR2 FQNEAQ. V lost 2 bases and J lost 5, with 12 bases in between. CDR3 protein: CASSLSFSGYGYTF. CDR3 sequence (DNA): TGTGCCAGCAGCTTATCATTCAGCGGGTATGGCTACACCTTC.

The rearrangement links TRBV2 to TRBJ1-3; D uncertain. Between the trimmed V and J ends, which lost 2 bases and 3 bases, there was a span of 29 bases. Germline CDR1 SNHLY, CDR2 FYNNEI. This CDR3 is 21 amino acids long. The DNA of the CDR3 is TGTGCCAGCAGTGAACGCAACAGAACCAACGAGTACACCTTTCTTGGAAACACCATATATTTT. It codes for CASSERNRTNEYTFLGNTIYF.

This clone was observed a handful of times. V and J are TRBV20-1 and TRBJ1-4, with D possibly matching TRBD1 (6 bases). The CDR3 covers 11 residues. CDR1 is DFQATT and CDR2 is SNEGSKA in the germline V gene (reference sequence). V was trimmed by 6 bases and J by 4 bases, leaving 6 bases between them. The chain's CDR3 is CSAGGNEKLFF. As DNA, the CDR3 is TGCAGTGCAGGGGGTAATGAAAAACTGTTTTTT.

This chain uses TRBV6-1 with TRBJ2-7, with a tentative D call TRBD1 (6 bases). Germline CDR1 and CDR2: MNHNS and SASEGT. With 2 bases removed from V and 5 bases from J, the gap between germline ends came to 7 bases. The length of the CDR3 is 12 residues. The CDR3 DNA sequence: TGTGCCAGCAGTGAATACAGGGACGAGCAGTACTTC. This translates into CASSEYRDEQYF.

CDR3: CASSSRLKDSIYGYTF. DNA for the CDR3: TGTGCCAGCAGCTCCCGCCTGAAAGACAGCATATATGGCTACACCTTC. The J gene is TRBJ1-2, the V gene TRBV7-2, with D tentatively TRBD1 (5 bases). Germline assignment: CDR1 SGHTA and CDR2 FQGNSA. The CDR3 loop spans 16 amino acids. V lost 4 bases and J 5 bases, leaving 20 bases between the germline ends.

Concerning this clone itself: Other nucleotide sequences from this sample produce the same CDR3. CDR3 DNA sequence: TGCAGCGTGGAGGGAGGGACCGGGGAGCTGTTTTTT. It yields the protein CSVEGGTGELFF. The V gene is TRBV29-1, the J gene TRBJ2-2; 7 bases line up with TRBD2. V shed 6 bases, J shed 5 bases, and the junction held 3 bases outside the gene matches. The CDR3 contains 12 residues. Germline V gene sequence: CDR1 SQVTM, CDR2 ANQGSEA.

The chain employs TRBV28 and TRBJ2-5, with D maybe TRBD1 (5 bases). V lost 3 bases, J lost 0 bases, and 11 bases lay in between. The CDR3 spans 15 residues. Germline lookup yields CDR1 MDHEN and CDR2 SYDVKM. The CDR3 coding sequence is TGTGCCAGCAGTTTCTTGACAGCGTACCAAGAGACCCAGTACTTC. Translation gives CASSFLTAYQETQYF.